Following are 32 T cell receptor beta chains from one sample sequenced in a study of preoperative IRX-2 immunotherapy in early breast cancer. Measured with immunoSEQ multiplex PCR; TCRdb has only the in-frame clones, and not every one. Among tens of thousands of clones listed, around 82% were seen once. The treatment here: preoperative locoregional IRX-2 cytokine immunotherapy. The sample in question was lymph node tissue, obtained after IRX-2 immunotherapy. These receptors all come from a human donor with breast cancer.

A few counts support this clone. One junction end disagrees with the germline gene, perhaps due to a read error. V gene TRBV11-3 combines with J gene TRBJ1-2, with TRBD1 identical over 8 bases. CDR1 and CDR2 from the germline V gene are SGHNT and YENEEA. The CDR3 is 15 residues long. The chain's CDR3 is CASSLDRGAYYGYTF. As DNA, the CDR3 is TGTGCCAGCAGCCTAGACAGGGGCGCCTACTATGGCTACACCTTC.

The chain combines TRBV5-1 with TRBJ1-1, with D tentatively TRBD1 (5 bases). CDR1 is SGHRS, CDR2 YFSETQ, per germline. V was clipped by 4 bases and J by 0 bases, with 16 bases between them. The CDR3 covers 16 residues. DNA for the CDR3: TGCGCCAGCAGCGAGAATGTAGGGACGGTGAACACTGAAGCTTTCTTT. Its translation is CASSENVGTVNTEAFF.

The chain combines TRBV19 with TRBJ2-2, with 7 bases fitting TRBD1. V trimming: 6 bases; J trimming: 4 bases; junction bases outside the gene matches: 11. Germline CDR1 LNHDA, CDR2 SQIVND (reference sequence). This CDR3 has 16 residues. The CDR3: CASRSSRGQGTGELFF. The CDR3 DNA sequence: TGTGCCAGTAGGAGCTCGAGGGGGCAAGGCACCGGGGAGCTGTTTTTT.

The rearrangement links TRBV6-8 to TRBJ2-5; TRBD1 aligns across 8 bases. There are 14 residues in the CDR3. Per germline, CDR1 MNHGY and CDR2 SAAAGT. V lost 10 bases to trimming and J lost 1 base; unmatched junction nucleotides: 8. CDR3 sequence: CAISDGTGQETQYF. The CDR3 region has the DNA TGTGCCATCAGCGACGGGACAGGCCAAGAGACCCAGTACTTC.

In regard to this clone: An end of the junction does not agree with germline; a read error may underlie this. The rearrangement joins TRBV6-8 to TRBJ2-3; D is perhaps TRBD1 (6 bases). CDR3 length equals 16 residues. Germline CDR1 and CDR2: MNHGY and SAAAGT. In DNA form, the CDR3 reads TGTGTCAGCAGTTACTCCCAGGGGTCCGGGTCCTATACGCAGTATTTT. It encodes CVSSYSQGSGSYTQYF.

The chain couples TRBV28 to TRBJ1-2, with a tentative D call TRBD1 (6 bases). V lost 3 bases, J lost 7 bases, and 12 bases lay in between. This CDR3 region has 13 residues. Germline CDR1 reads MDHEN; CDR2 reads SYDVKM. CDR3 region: CASSLRGRGGYTF. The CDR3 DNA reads TGTGCCAGCAGTTTGAGGGGGAGGGGTGGCTACACCTTC.

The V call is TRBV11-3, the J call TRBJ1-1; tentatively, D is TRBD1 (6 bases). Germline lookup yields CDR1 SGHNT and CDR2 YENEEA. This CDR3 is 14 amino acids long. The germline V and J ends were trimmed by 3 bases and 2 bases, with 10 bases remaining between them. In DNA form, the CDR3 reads TGTGCCAGCAGCTTCTGGGGGCTTAACACTGAAGCTTTCTTT. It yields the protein CASSFWGLNTEAFF.

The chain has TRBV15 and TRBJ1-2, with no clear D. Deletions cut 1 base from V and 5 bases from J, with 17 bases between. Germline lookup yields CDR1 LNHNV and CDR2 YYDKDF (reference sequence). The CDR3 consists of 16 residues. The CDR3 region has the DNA TGTGCCACCAGCAGAGTATTATCGGACTTTGGTTATGGCTACACCTTC. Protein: CATSRVLSDFGYGYTF. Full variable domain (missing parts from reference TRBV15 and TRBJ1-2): DAMVIQNPRYQVTQFGKPVTLSCSQTLNHNVMYWYQQKSSQAPKLLFHYYDKDFNNEADTPDNFQSRRPNTSFCFLDIRSPGLGDTAMYLCATSRVLSDFGYGYTFGSGTRLTVV.

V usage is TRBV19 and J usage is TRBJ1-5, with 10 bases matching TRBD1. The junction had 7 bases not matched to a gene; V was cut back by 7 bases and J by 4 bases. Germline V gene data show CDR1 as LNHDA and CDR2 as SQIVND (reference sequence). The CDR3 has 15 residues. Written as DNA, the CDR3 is TGTGCCAGTACCCCCGGGACAGGGGTTAATCAGCCCCAGCATTTT. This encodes CASTPGTGVNQPQHF.

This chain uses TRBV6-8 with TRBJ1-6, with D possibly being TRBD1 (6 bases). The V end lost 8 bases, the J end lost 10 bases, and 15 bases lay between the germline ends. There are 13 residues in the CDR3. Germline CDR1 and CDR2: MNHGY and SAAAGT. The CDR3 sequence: CASLRDKGSPLHF. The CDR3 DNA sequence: TGTGCCAGCCTCCGGGACAAAGGATCACCCCTCCACTTT.

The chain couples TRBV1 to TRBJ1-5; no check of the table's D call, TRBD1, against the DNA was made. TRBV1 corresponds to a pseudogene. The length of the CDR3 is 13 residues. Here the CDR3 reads CASSVQSSQPQHF. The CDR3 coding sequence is TGCGCCAGCAGCGTACAGTCGAGTCAGCCCCAGCATTTT.

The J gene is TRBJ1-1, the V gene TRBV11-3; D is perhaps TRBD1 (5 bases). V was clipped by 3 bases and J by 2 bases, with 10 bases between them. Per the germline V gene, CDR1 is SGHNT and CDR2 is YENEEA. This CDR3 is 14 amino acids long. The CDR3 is CASSLAGFNTEAFF. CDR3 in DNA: TGTGCCAGCAGCTTGGCAGGGTTTAACACTGAAGCTTTCTTT.

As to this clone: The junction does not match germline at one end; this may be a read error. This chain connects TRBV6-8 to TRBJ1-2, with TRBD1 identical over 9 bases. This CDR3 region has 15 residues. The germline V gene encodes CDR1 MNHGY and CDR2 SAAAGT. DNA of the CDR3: TGTGCCATCAGTGGGGACAGGGACGGGGACTATGGCTACACCTTC. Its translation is CAISGDRDGDYGYTF.

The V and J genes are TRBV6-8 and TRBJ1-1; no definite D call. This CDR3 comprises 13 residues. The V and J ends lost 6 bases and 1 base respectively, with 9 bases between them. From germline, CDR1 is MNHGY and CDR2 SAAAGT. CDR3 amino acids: CASSRERNTEAFF. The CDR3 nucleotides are TGTGCCAGCAGCCGCGAGAGGAACACTGAAGCTTTCTTT.

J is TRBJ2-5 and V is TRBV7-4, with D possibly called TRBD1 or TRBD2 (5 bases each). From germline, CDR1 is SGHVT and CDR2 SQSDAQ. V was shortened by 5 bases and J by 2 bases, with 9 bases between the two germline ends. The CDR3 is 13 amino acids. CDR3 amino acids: CASSRDVQETQYF. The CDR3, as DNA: TGTGCCAGCAGCAGGGACGTTCAAGAGACCCAGTACTTC.

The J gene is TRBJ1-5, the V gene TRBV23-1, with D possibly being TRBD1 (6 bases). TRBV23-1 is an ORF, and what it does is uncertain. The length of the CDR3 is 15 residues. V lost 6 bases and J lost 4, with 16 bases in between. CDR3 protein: CASSLAGGSNQPQHF. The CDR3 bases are TGCGCCAGCAGCTTAGCGGGGGGCTCGAATCAGCCCCAGCATTTT.

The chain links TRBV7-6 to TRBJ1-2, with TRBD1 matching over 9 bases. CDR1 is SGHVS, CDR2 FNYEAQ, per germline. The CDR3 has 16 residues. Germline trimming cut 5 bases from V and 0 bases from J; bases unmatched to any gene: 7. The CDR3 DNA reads TGTGCCAGCAGCGGCCAACAGGGGGCGTCTAACTATGGCTACACCTTC. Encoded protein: CASSGQQGASNYGYTF.

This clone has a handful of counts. CDR3: CASSPGGREQYF. CDR3 DNA: TGTGCCAGCAGTCCAGGGGGCCGCGAGCAGTACTTC. The gene calls are TRBV6-8 and TRBJ2-7; TRBD1 agrees at 8 bases. J gave up 6 bases and V 5 bases, and 3 bases lay outside the gene matches. CDR3 size: 12 residues. Per germline, CDR1 MNHGY and CDR2 SAAAGT.

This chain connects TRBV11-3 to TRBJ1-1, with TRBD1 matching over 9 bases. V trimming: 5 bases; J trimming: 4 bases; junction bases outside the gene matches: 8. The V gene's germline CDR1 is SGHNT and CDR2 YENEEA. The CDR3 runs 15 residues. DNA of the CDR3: TGTGCCAGCAGCGGATACAGGGGGCGGGTCACTGAAGCTTTCTTT. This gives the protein CASSGYRGRVTEAFF.

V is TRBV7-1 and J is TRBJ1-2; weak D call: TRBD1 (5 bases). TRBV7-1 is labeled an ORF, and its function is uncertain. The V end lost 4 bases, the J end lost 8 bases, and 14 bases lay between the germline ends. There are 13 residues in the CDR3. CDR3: CASSLGRRDGYTF. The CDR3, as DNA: TGTGCCAGCAGCTTAGGAAGACGGGACGGCTACACCTTC.

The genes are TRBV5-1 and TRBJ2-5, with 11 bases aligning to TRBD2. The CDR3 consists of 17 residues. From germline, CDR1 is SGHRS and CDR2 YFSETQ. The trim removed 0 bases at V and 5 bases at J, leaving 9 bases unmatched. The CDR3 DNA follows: TGCGCCAGCAGCTTGGAACTAGCGGGGGTAACAGAGGAGACCCAGTACTTC. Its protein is CASSLELAGVTEETQYF.

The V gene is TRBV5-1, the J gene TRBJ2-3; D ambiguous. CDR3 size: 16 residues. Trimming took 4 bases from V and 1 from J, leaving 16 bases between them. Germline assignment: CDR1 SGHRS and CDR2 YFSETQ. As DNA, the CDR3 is TGCGCCAGCAGCACGGCCTGGTCCTCCGGCACAGATACGCAGTATTTT. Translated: CASSTAWSSGTDTQYF.

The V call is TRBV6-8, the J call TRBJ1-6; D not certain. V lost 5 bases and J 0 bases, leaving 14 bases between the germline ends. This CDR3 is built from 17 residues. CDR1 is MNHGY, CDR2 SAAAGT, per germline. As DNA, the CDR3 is TGTGCCAGCAGTGTTCGTTTCCGGAGCTCCTATAATTCACCCCTCCACTTT. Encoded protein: CASSVRFRSSYNSPLHF.

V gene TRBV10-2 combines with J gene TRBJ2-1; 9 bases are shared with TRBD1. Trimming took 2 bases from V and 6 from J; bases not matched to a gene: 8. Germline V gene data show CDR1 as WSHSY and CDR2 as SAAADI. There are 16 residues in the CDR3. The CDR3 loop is CASSEITGTGLNEQFF. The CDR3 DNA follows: TGCGCCAGCAGTGAGATCACCGGGACAGGGCTCAATGAGCAGTTCTTC.

The CDR3 DNA sequence: TGTGCCAGCAGCCCCTTGACTAGCGGGGGGTACAATGAGCAGTTCTTC. Its protein product is CASSPLTSGGYNEQFF. The chain is built from TRBV6-8 and TRBJ2-1; 13 bases are a match to TRBD2. The CDR3 runs to 16 residues. CDR1 is MNHGY, CDR2 SAAAGT, per germline. V dropped 6 bases and J dropped 4; count of bases not matched to a gene: 6.

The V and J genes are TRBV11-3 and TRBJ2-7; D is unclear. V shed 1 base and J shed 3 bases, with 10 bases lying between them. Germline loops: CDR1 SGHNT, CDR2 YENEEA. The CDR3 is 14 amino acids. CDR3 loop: CASSLVRTNYEQYF. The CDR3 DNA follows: TGTGCCAGCAGCTTAGTTCGCACTAACTACGAGCAGTACTTC.

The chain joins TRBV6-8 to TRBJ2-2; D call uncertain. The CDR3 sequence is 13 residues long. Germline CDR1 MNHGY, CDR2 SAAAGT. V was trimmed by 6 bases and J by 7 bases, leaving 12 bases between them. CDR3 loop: CASSRGVSGELFF. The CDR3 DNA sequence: TGTGCCAGCAGCCGTGGGGTCAGCGGGGAGCTGTTTTTT.

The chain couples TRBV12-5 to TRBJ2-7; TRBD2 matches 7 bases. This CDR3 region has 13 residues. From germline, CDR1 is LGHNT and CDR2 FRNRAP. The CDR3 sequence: CASTLGLGREQYF. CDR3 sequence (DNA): TGTGCCAGCACCCTAGGACTAGGTCGGGAGCAGTACTTC.

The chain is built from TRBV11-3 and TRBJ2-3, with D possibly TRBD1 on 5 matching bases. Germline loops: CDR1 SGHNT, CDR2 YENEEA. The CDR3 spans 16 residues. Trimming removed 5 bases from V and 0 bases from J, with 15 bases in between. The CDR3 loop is CASSPWGRTSTDTQYF. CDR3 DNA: TGTGCCAGCAGCCCTTGGGGCCGAACTAGCACAGATACGCAGTATTTT.

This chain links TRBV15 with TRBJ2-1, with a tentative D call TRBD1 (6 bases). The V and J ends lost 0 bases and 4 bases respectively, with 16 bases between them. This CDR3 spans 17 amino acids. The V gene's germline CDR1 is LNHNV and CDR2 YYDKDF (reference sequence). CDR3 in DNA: TGTGCCACCAGCAGAGATTCCGGCAGGGGCCTATACAATGAGCAGTTCTTC. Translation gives CATSRDSGRGLYNEQFF.

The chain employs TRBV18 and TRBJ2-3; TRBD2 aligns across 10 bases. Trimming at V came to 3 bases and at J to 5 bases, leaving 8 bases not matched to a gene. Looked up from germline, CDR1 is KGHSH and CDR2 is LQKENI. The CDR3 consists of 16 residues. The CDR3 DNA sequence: TGTGCCAGCTCACCTGGGGCTAGCGGGGGACAAGATACGCAGTATTTT. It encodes CASSPGASGGQDTQYF.

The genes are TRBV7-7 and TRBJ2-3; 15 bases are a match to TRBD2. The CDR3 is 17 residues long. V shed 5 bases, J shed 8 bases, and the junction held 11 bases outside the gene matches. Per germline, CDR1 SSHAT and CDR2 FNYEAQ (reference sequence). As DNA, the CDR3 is TGTGCCAGCAGCAATGGACTAGCGGGGGGGGTACCCCGTACGCAGTATTTT. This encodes CASSNGLAGGVPRTQYF.